The entry below describes one T cell receptor (beta chain). Compared with germline, one end of the junction differs, possibly owing to a read error. TCRdb re-derived calls from the 5' RACE reads in MiXCR, one entry per CDR3 protein. The table shows fewer than 250,000 distinct CDR3 sequences, with roughly 7% occurring only once. This entry is derived from a study of identical twins. The CDR3 loop spans 15 amino acids. Germline V lookup: CDR1 DFQATT, CDR2 SNEGSKA (reference sequence). These same records also appear under a second study, on yellow fever vaccine responses in identical twins.

The V gene is TRBV20-1, the J gene TRBJ2-3; no clear D. The sequence came from a woman between 18 and 29 years old in good health. The sample taken for sequencing was memory (CD45RO+) T cells sorted from blood. The CDR3 DNA reads as TGCAGTGCTAGCGCCGTTCACGGGCGCACAGATATGCAGTATTTT. Residues: CSASAVHGRTDMQYF.